The clone carrying this T cell receptor beta chain is a singleton in its sample. Its specificity is not known. TCRdb's table, derived via immunoSEQ multiplex PCR, lists solely in-frame clones and lacks some. The table includes about 120,000 clones, 88% detected once. The source of the sample is a study of T cell responses to AZD1222 COVID-19 vaccine. Study-wide findings and caveats: Only after the peak T cell response were repertoires sampled.

V was pared by 3 bases and J by 3 bases, with 15 bases between. The CDR3 is made up of 16 amino acids. Germline values: CDR1 SNHLY, CDR2 FYNNEI. The TCR originated in an adult in good health. Source: peripheral blood, taken on day 0 of AZD1222 vaccination. V gene TRBV2 combines with J gene TRBJ1-5; no clear D gene. Written as DNA, the CDR3 is TGTGCCAGCAGTGAGTCACAGAGGCCTATCAATCAGCCCCAGCATTTT. Amino acids: CASSESQRPINQPQHF.